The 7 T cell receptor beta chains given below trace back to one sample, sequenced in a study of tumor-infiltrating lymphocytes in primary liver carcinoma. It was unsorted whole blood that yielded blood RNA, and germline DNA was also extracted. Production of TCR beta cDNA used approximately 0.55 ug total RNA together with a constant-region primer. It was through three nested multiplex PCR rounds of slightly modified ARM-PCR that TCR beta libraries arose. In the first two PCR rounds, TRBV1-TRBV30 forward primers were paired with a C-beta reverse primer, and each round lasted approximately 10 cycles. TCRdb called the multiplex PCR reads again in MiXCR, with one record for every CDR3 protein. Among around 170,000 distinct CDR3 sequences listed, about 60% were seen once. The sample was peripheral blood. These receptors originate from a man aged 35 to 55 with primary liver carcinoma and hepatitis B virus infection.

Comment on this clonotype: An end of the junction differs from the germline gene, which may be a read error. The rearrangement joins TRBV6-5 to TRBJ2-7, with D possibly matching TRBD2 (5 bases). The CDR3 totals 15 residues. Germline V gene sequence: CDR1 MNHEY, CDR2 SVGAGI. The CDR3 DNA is TGTGCCAGCAGAAAAGGTAGTACTAGAGCCTACGAGGAGTACTTC. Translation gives CASRKGSTRAYEEYF.

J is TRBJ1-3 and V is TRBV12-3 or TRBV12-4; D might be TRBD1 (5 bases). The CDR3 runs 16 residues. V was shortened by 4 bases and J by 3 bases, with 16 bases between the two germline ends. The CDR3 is CASSSHGTAFGNTIYF. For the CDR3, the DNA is TGTGCCAGCAGTTCACATGGGACGGCATTTGGAAACACCATATATTTT.

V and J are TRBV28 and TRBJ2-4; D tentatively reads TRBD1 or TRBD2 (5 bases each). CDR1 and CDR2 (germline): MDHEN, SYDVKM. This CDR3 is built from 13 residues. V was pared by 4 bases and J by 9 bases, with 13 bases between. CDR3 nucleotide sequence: TGTGCCAGCAGTTCAGGGATTGGGGGCATTCAGTACTTC. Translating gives CASSSGIGGIQYF. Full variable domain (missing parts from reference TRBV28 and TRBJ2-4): DVKVTQSSRYLVKRTGEKVFLECVQDMDHENMFWYRQDPGLGLRLIYFSYDVKMKEKGDIPEGYSVSREKKERFSLILESASTNQTSMYLCASSSGIGGIQYFGAGTRLSVL.

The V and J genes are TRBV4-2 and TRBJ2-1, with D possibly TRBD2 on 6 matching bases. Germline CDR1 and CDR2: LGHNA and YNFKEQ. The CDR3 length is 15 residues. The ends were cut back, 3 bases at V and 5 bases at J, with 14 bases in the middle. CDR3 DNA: TGTGCCAGCAGCCACGTGGCGGGAAGTAACAATGAGCAGTTCTTC. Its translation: CASSHVAGSNNEQFF.

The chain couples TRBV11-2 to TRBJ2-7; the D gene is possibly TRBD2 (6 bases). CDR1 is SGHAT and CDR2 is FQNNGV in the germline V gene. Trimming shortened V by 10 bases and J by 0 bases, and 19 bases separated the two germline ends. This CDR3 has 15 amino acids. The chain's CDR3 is CANGLLALSSYEQYF. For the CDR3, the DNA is TGTGCCAACGGCTTACTAGCCCTTAGCTCCTACGAGCAGTACTTC.

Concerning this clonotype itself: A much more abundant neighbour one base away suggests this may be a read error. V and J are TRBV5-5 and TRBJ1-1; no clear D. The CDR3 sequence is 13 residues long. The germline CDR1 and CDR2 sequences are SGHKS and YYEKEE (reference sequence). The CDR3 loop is CASSTQENTKAFF. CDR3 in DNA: TGTGCCAGCAGCACACAAGAGAACACTAAAGCTTTCTTT.

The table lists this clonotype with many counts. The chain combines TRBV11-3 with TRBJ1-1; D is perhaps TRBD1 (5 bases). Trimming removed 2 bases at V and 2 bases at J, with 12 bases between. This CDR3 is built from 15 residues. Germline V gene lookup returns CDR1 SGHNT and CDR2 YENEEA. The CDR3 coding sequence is TGTGCCAGCAGCTTATCCCAGGGCAGTAACACTGAAGCTTTCTTT. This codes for CASSLSQGSNTEAFF.